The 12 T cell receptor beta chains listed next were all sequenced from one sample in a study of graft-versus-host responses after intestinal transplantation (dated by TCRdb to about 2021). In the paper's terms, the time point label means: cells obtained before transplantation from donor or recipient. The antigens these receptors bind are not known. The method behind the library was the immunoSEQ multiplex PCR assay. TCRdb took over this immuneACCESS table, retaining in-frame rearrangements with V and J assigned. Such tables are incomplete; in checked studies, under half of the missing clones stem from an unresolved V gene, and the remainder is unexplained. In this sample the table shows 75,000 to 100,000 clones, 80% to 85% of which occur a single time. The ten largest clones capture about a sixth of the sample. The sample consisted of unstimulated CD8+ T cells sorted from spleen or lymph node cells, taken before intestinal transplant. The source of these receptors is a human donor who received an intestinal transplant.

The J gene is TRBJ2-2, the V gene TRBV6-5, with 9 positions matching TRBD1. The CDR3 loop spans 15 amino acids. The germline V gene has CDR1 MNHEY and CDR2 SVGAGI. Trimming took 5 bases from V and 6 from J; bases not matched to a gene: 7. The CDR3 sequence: CASSPPGTGPGELFF. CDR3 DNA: TGTGCCAGCAGTCCCCCCGGGACAGGGCCCGGGGAGCTGTTTTTT.

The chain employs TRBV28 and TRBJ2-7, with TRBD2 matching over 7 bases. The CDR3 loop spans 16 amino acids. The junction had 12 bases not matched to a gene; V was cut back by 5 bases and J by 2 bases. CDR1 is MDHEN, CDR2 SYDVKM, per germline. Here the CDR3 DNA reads TGTGCCAGCAGTCAACCGGTAGCGGGTGCAACCTACGAGCAGTACTTC. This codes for CASSQPVAGATYEQYF. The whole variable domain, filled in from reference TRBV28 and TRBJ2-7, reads DVKVTQSSRYLVKRTGEKVFLECVQDMDHENMFWYRQDPGLGLRLIYFSYDVKMKEKGDIPEGYSVSREKKERFSLILESASTNQTSMYLCASSQPVAGATYEQYFGPGTRLTVT.

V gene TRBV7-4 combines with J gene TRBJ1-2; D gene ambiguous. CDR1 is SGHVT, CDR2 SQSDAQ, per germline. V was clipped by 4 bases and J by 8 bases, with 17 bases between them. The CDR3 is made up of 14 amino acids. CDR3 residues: CASSSTWPWKGYTF. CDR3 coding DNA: TGTGCCAGCAGCTCCACCTGGCCATGGAAGGGCTACACCTTC.

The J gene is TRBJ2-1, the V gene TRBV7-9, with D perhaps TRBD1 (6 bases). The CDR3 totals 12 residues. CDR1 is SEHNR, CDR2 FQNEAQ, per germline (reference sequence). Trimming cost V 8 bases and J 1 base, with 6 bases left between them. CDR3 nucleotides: TGTGCCAGCGGACAGTCCTACAATGAGCAGTTCTTC. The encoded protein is CASGQSYNEQFF.

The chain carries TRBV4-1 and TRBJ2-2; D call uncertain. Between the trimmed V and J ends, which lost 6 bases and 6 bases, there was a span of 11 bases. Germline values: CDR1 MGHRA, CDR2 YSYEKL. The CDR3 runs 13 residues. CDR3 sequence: CASSPGPSGELFF. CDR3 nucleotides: TGCGCCAGCAGTCCCGGACCGTCCGGGGAGCTGTTTTTT.

The DNA of the CDR3 is TGTGCCAGCAGCCGACATGTAAGCGGGAGGCCAGATACGCAGTATTTT. Its translation: CASSRHVSGRPDTQYF. V is TRBV11-1 and J is TRBJ2-3; 9 bases align to TRBD2. The CDR3 is 16 residues long. J gave up 4 bases and V 5 bases, and 10 bases lay outside the gene matches. Germline V lookup: CDR1 SGHAT, CDR2 FQDESV (reference sequence).

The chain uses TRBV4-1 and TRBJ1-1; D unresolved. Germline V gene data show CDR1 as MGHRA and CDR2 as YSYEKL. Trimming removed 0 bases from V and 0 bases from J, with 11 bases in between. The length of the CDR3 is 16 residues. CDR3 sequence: CASSQEGPLLNTEAFF. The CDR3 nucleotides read TGCGCCAGCAGCCAAGAAGGCCCCTTACTGAACACTGAAGCTTTCTTT.

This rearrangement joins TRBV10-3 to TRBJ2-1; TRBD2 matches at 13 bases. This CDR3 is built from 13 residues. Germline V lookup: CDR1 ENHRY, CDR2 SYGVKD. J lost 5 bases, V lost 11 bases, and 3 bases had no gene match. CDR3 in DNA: TGTGCCTCTGGGACTAGCGGGAACAATGAGCAGTTCTTC. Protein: CASGTSGNNEQFF.

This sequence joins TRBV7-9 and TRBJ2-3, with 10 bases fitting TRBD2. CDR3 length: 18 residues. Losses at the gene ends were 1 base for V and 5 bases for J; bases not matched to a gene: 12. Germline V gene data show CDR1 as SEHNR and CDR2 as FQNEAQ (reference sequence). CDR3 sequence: CASSLESGRALRGDTQYF. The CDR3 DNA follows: TGTGCCAGCAGCTTAGAGAGCGGGAGGGCCCTTAGGGGAGATACGCAGTATTTT.

CDR3 residues: CASSFGTGHSYEQYF. CDR3 sequence (DNA): TGTGCCAGCAGTTTCGGGACAGGACACTCCTACGAGCAGTACTTC. The chain carries TRBV27 and TRBJ2-7; 8 nucleotides agree with TRBD1. The CDR3 spans 15 residues. Germline CDR1 is MNHEY and CDR2 is SMNVEV (reference sequence). The V gene end was trimmed by 3 bases and the J gene end by 0 bases; junction bases not matched to a gene: 4.

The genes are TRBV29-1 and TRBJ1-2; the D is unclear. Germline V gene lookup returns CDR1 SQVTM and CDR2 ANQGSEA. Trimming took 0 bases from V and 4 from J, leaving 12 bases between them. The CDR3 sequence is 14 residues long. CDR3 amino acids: CSVEDPVWIYGYTF. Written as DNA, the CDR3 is TGCAGCGTTGAAGATCCCGTGTGGATCTATGGCTACACCTTC.

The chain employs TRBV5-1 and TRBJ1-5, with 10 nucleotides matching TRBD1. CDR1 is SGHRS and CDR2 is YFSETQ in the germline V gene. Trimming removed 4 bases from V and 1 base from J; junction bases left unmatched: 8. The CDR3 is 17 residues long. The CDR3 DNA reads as TGCGCCAGCAGCCCGGGACAGGGGCGTAGCAGCAATCAGCCCCAGCATTTT. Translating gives CASSPGQGRSSNQPQHF.